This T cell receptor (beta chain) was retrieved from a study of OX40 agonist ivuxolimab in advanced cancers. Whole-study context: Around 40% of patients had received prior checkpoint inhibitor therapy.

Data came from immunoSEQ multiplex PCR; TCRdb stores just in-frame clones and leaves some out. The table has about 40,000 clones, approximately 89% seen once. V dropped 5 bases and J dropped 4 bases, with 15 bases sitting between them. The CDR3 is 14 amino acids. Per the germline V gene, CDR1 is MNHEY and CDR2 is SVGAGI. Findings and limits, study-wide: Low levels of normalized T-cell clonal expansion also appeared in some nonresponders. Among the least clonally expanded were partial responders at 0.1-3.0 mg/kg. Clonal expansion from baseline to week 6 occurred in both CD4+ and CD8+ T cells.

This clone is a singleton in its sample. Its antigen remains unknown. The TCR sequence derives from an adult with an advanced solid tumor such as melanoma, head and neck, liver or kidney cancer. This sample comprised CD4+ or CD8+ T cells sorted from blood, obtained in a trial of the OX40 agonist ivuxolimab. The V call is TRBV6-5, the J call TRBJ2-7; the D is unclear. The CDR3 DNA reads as TGTGCCAGCAGTCCGGTTGGGCCAGAGTACGAGCAGTACTTC. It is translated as CASSPVGPEYEQYF.